This TCR beta chain appears in the sequencing data of a study of blood T cell repertoires in COVID-19. Study in general: The origin of the acute and convalescent COVID-19 samples was the United States, Italy and Spain. T cells, B-cell-depleted T cells, or PBMCs provided the cDNA or gDNA that served as material.

The CDR3 is made up of 16 amino acids. Germline lookup yields CDR1 MGHRA and CDR2 YSYEKL. With 0 bases removed from V and 8 bases from J, the gap between germline ends came to 16 bases. Per the authors' pipeline: Using reference gene primer amplification, nucleated cell counts were estimated. Only in-frame clones appear in the TCRdb table, and some are missing; sequencing was by immunoSEQ multiplex PCR. V, J and clone size are those of that table, while D and trimming were read from the DNA. Of 85,000 to 120,000 clones in the sample, more than 85% are singletons; the top ten hold about 4%. The rearrangement uses TRBV4-1 and TRBJ1-4; TRBD1 is a possible D gene (6 bases). This TCR derives from a man aged 18 to 29 with acute or convalescent COVID-19. The sequencing input was peripheral blood. The CDR3 coding sequence is TGCGCCAGCAGCCAAGAAAGGGGGGGCACGGGGGAAAAACTGTTTTTT. Amino acids: CASSQERGGTGEKLFF.